These T cell receptor beta chains were read from a single sample in a study of blood T cell repertoires in COVID-19. Sequenced by immunoSEQ multiplex PCR; TCRdb stores in-frame clones only, minus some. The profile shows around 310,000 clones, under 90% of them singletons. Specimen: PBMCs or T cells enriched from blood (not recorded which). Receptors were obtained from a woman younger than 45 who had recovered from COVID-19. Both conserved end residues are part of each CDR3. The D gene is left open where the match is weak. Size is omitted from some rows. Given values are once, few, many or a class for expanded clones.

J gene | clone size | D gene | V gene | CDR3 DNA | CDR3 protein
TRBJ2-5 | . | TRBD1 | TRBV28 | TGTGCCAGCAGTCCTCGGGACAGCATAGAGGATGGGACCCAGTACTTC | CASSPRDSIEDGTQYF
TRBJ2-1 | . | . | TRBV18 | TGTGCCAGCTCACCACTGACAGGTTTAAGCAATGAGCAGTTCTTC | CASSPLTGLSNEQFF
TRBJ2-7 | . | TRBD1 | TRBV2 | TGTGCCAGCAGTCCGGGACAGGGGTGGTACGAGCAGTACTTC | CASSPGQGWYEQYF
TRBJ2-3 | . | TRBD1 | TRBV2 | TGTGCCAGCAGGAGGGCAGGGGGCTTCCCAGATACGCAGTATTTT | CASRRAGGFPDTQYF
TRBJ2-7 | . | . | TRBV6-5 | TGTGCCAGCAGCTATAGACAGTACGAGCAGTACTTC | CASSYRQYEQYF
TRBJ1-2 | . | . | TRBV19 | TGTGCCAGTACCTCCCGCGGCAGATATGGCTACACCTTC | CASTSRGRYGYTF
TRBJ1-1 | few | . | TRBV4-2 | TGTGCCAGCAGCCAAGAGACAGGGAACACTGAAGCTTTCTTT | CASSQETGNTEAFF
TRBJ1-1 | . | TRBD1 | TRBV11-2 | TGTGCCAGCAGCTTAACCGACAGGGTCCTTGAAGCTTTCTTT | CASSLTDRVLEAFF
TRBJ2-5 | many | TRBD2 | TRBV15 | TGTGCCACCAGCAGCACCGGGACTAGCGGGAGAGAGACCCAGTACTTC | CATSSTGTSGRETQYF
TRBJ1-6 | . | . | TRBV19 | TGTGCCAGTAGTTTTGGACAGAACAATTCACCCCTCCACTTT | CASSFGQNNSPLHF
TRBJ1-4 | . | . | TRBV7-9 | TGTGCCAGCAGCCCTGGGGGGGGAAGTTGGGAAAAACTGTTTTTT | CASSPGGGSWEKLFF
TRBJ1-2 | . | . | TRBV25-1 | TGTGCCAGCAGTGAATGGAACAGGCCCAGCCTCTATGGCTACACCTTC | CASSEWNRPSLYGYTF
TRBJ2-1 | few | . | TRBV5-1 | TGCGCCAGCAGCTTGCTTAGCGGAGACAATGAGCAGTTCTTC | CASSLLSGDNEQFF
TRBJ1-3 | . | TRBD1 | TRBV5-1 | TGCGCCAGCTCAGGGGGCATCCCTGGAAACACCATATATTTT | CASSGGIPGNTIYF
TRBJ2-4 | . | TRBD1 | TRBV5-8 | TGTGCCAGCAGCCTGAAGACAGGGGGGTTAGCCAAAAACATTCAGTACTTC | CASSLKTGGLAKNIQYF
TRBJ2-2 | many | TRBD1 | TRBV19 | TGTGCCAGTAGTATCTTTCCCGGACAGGGCACCGGGGAGCTGTTTTTT | CASSIFPGQGTGELFF
TRBJ2-7 | . | . | TRBV29-1 | TGCAGTGCTTCCGCGGGGGAGCAGTACTTC | CSASAGEQYF
TRBJ2-1 | . | TRBD2 | TRBV2 | TGTGCCAGCAGTGAACTAGCGGGAGGGTTCAATGAGCAGTTCTTC | CASSELAGGFNEQFF
TRBJ2-7 | . | TRBD2 | TRBV18 | TGTGCCAGCTCACCGGCGGGGGATAACGGCGAGCAGTACTTC | CASSPAGDNGEQYF
TRBJ2-3 | once | . | TRBV5-8 | TGTGCCAGCAGCTGGACCGGGATATTCACAGATACGCAGTATTTT | CASSWTGIFTDTQYF
TRBJ2-7 | . | TRBD2 | TRBV28 | TGTGCCAGCAGTTTATCTGCGGGAGCTCGCTACGAGCAGTACTTC | CASSLSAGARYEQYF
TRBJ2-7 | . | . | TRBV11-2 | TGTGCCAGCAGCATAACCTACGAGCAGTACTTC | CASSITYEQYF
TRBJ2-1 | . | TRBD2 | TRBV10-3 | TGTGCCATCAGTGGATTTTCTAGCGGGAGGGCCCGTGAGCAGTTCTTC | CAISGFSSGRAREQFF
TRBJ1-1 | once | . | TRBV5-5 | TGTGCCAGCAGCTTTGATTCAGGGGCCCGAGGTGAAGCTTTCTTT | CASSFDSGARGEAFF
TRBJ2-4 | . | TRBD1 | TRBV24-1 | TGTGCCACCAGTGAGGCGGGACAGGGAGTCATTCAGTACTTC | CATSEAGQGVIQYF
TRBJ1-4 | . | TRBD1 | TRBV7-9 | TGTGCCAGCAGCTCCCGGGGCCCAGGACAGGGGGCTGCTAATGAAAAACTGTTTTTT | CASSSRGPGQGAANEKLFF
TRBJ1-5 | . | TRBD1 | TRBV4-1 | TGCGCCAGCAGCCAGTACGGGACAGGGGGGGGTCTGCATTTT | CASSQYGTGGGLHF
TRBJ2-7 | . | TRBD1 | TRBV5-1 | TGCGCCAGCAGCGATACCGCGGACAGGGCCCGGCCGCAGTACTTC | CASSDTADRARPQYF
TRBJ1-1 | . | TRBD1 | TRBV6-2/TRBV6-3 | TGTGCCAGCAGCGACGACAGGGGCACTGAAGCTTTCTTT | CASSDDRGTEAFF
TRBJ2-5 | . | . | TRBV7-2 | TGTGCCAGCAGCTTAGCGAACCGGGGCCAAGAGACCCAGTACTTC | CASSLANRGQETQYF
TRBJ1-2 | . | . | TRBV10-2 | TGCGCCAGCGTTGGGGGGGTAAACTATGGCTACACCTTC | CASVGGVNYGYTF
TRBJ2-1 | . | . | TRBV6-5 | TGTGCCAGCAGTTACCCGGGTGAGCAGTTCTTC | CASSYPGEQFF
TRBJ2-1 | . | TRBD2 | TRBV12-5 | TGTGCTAGTGGTACGGGACTAGCGGGAGTCAATGAGCAGTTCTTC | CASGTGLAGVNEQFF
TRBJ1-6 | . | TRBD1 | TRBV19 | TGTGCCAGTGGGCTGACAGGGCCCTATAATTCACCCCTCCACTTT | CASGLTGPYNSPLHF
TRBJ2-1 | once | TRBD2 | TRBV9 | TGTGCCAGCAGCGTTCGCGGGGGGAGGAGTCATGAGCAGTTCTTC | CASSVRGGRSHEQFF
TRBJ2-5 | once | . | TRBV30 | TGTGCCTGGAGTCGGACATTCCAAGAGACCCAGTACTTC | CAWSRTFQETQYF
TRBJ2-7 | . | TRBD1 | TRBV7-2 | TGTGCCAGCAGCCCGACAGGGATAGGCTACGAGCAGTACTTC | CASSPTGIGYEQYF
TRBJ1-2 | . | TRBD1 | TRBV7-2 | TGTGCCAGCAGCTCCCGGACAGGGATCTATGGCTACACCTTC | CASSSRTGIYGYTF
TRBJ1-1 | . | . | TRBV27 | TGTGCCAGCAAAGGACAGCAGAACACTGAAGCTTTCTTT | CASKGQQNTEAFF
TRBJ2-7 | few | . | TRBV4-2 | TGTGCCAGCAGCCAAGGGGACACCGGGGCGAACTACGAGCAGTACTTC | CASSQGDTGANYEQYF
TRBJ2-3 | . | . | TRBV18 | TGTGCCAGCTCACCACCAGGGGCGCGTTCCACAGATACGCAGTATTTT | CASSPPGARSTDTQYF
TRBJ1-4 | . | . | TRBV29-1 | TGCAGCGCCGGGGGTTCAACTAATGAAAAACTGTTTTTT | CSAGGSTNEKLFF